The rows below give T cell receptor beta chains drawn from one sample of a study of blood T cell repertoires in COVID-19. Some clones are missing from TCRdb's copy, which holds only in-frame ones; the method was immunoSEQ multiplex PCR. The repertoire holds some 75,000 clones, about 76% seen once, with around 20% in the top ten. The sample was peripheral blood. Every receptor here comes from a woman aged 80 or older with active or convalescent COVID-19. Both conserved end residues are part of each CDR3. Each record gives: clone size, J gene, V gene, D gene, CDR3 protein, CDR3 DNA. A D gene is named only where the DNA matches it firmly. Part of the rows lack a size; the others show once, few, many or a class for expanded clones.

clone_size: NA
j_call: TRBJ1-3
v_call: TRBV9
d_call: NA
cdr3_aa: CASSLYSGNTIYF
cdr3_nt: TGTGCCAGCAGCCTTTACTCTGGAAACACCATATATTTT

clone_size: NA
j_call: TRBJ2-3
v_call: TRBV13
d_call: TRBD1
cdr3_aa: CASSPPDRGEDTQYF
cdr3_nt: TGTGCCAGCAGTCCGCCGGACAGGGGCGAAGATACGCAGTATTTT

clone_size: few
j_call: TRBJ1-2
v_call: TRBV19
d_call: NA
cdr3_aa: CASSPTGSLGYTF
cdr3_nt: TGTGCCAGTAGTCCCACAGGGAGTCTGGGCTACACCTTC

clone_size: once
j_call: TRBJ1-2
v_call: TRBV27
d_call: NA
cdr3_aa: CASSLSWGGANGYTF
cdr3_nt: TGTGCCAGCAGTTTATCGTGGGGGGGGGCGAATGGCTACACCTTC

clone_size: NA
j_call: TRBJ2-5
v_call: TRBV30
d_call: NA
cdr3_aa: CAWNQGQEETQYF
cdr3_nt: TGTGCCTGGAACCAGGGACAAGAAGAGACCCAGTACTTC

clone_size: NA
j_call: TRBJ1-2
v_call: TRBV7-2
d_call: NA
cdr3_aa: CASSLDAGRGYTF
cdr3_nt: TGTGCCAGCAGCTTAGATGCAGGCCGGGGCTACACCTTC

clone_size: NA
j_call: TRBJ2-2
v_call: TRBV5-1
d_call: NA
cdr3_aa: CASSLDNSIGGELFF
cdr3_nt: TGCGCCAGCAGCTTGGATAACAGTATCGGCGGGGAGCTGTTTTTT

clone_size: once
j_call: TRBJ2-1
v_call: TRBV2
d_call: NA
cdr3_aa: CASSSTGGPHNEQFF
cdr3_nt: TGTGCCAGCAGTTCTACGGGGGGCCCTCACAATGAGCAGTTCTTC

clone_size: NA
j_call: TRBJ2-7
v_call: TRBV6-6
d_call: NA
cdr3_aa: CASRHRAAEQYF
cdr3_nt: TGTGCCAGCAGACACAGGGCAGCCGAGCAGTACTTC

clone_size: NA
j_call: TRBJ2-2
v_call: TRBV11-3
d_call: NA
cdr3_aa: CASSLVRGSTGELFF
cdr3_nt: TGTGCCAGCAGCTTAGTCCGGGGAAGCACCGGGGAGCTGTTTTTT

clone_size: NA
j_call: TRBJ2-5
v_call: TRBV7-2
d_call: TRBD2
cdr3_aa: CASSSSGRTETQYF
cdr3_nt: TGTGCCAGCAGCTCCTCCGGGAGGACGGAGACCCAGTACTTC

clone_size: NA
j_call: TRBJ2-1
v_call: TRBV6-5
d_call: NA
cdr3_aa: CASSLTLGSYNEQFF
cdr3_nt: TGTGCCAGCAGCCTGACTCTGGGCTCCTACAATGAGCAGTTCTTC

clone_size: NA
j_call: TRBJ2-7
v_call: TRBV9
d_call: NA
cdr3_aa: CASSVAGGTYEQYF
cdr3_nt: TGTGCCAGCAGCGTGGCAGGGGGGACCTACGAGCAGTACTTC

clone_size: NA
j_call: TRBJ1-2
v_call: TRBV7-2
d_call: TRBD1
cdr3_aa: CASSLGGQPGYGYTF
cdr3_nt: TGTGCCAGCAGCTTAGGGGGACAGCCCGGGTATGGCTACACCTTC

clone_size: NA
j_call: TRBJ2-2
v_call: TRBV5-4
d_call: TRBD1
cdr3_aa: CASSPRQGSSVGELFF
cdr3_nt: TGTGCCAGCAGCCCTCGACAGGGGAGTTCCGTCGGGGAGCTGTTTTTT

clone_size: NA
j_call: TRBJ2-3
v_call: TRBV11-2
d_call: NA
cdr3_aa: CASSLTGGRGDTQYF
cdr3_nt: TGTGCCAGCAGCTTAACGGGGGGCCGGGGAGATACGCAGTATTTT

clone_size: NA
j_call: TRBJ2-1
v_call: TRBV12-5
d_call: TRBD1
cdr3_aa: CASGLIPGQGYNEQFF
cdr3_nt: TGTGCTAGTGGTTTGATCCCGGGACAGGGATACAATGAGCAGTTCTTC

clone_size: NA
j_call: TRBJ1-5
v_call: TRBV6-6
d_call: NA
cdr3_aa: CASRPNGFGNQPQHF
cdr3_nt: TGTGCCAGCAGACCAAACGGGTTTGGGAATCAGCCCCAGCATTTT

clone_size: NA
j_call: TRBJ1-6
v_call: TRBV19
d_call: NA
cdr3_aa: CASSIVLFNSPLHF
cdr3_nt: TGTGCCAGTAGTATCGTACTGTTTAATTCACCCCTCCACTTT

clone_size: NA
j_call: TRBJ2-2
v_call: TRBV9
d_call: NA
cdr3_aa: CASSALKNTGELFF
cdr3_nt: TGTGCCAGCAGCGCACTGAAGAACACCGGGGAGCTGTTTTTT

clone_size: NA
j_call: TRBJ1-2
v_call: TRBV7-2
d_call: NA
cdr3_aa: CASSSPAFLGGYTF
cdr3_nt: TGTGCCAGCAGCTCGCCAGCGTTCTTAGGAGGCTACACCTTC

clone_size: NA
j_call: TRBJ2-3
v_call: TRBV6-5
d_call: TRBD1
cdr3_aa: CASSPGGGDTQYF
cdr3_nt: TGTGCCAGCAGTCCAGGGGGCGGAGATACGCAGTATTTT

clone_size: once
j_call: TRBJ1-6
v_call: TRBV6-6
d_call: TRBD1
cdr3_aa: CASKWGQGTPLHF
cdr3_nt: TGTGCCAGCAAGTGGGGACAGGGGACACCCCTCCACTTT

clone_size: NA
j_call: TRBJ2-3
v_call: TRBV30
d_call: TRBD2
cdr3_aa: CAWERGGTDTQYF
cdr3_nt: TGTGCCTGGGAGCGGGGAGGCACAGATACGCAGTATTTT

clone_size: NA
j_call: TRBJ2-5
v_call: TRBV7-9
d_call: NA
cdr3_aa: CASSLSTGETQYF
cdr3_nt: TGTGCCAGCAGCTTAAGTACGGGAGAGACCCAGTACTTC